This T cell receptor (beta chain) was documented in a study of Ad26.COV2.S vaccination and SARS-CoV-2 variants. The overall study: By the intramuscular route, Ad26.COV2.S was given once, or twice 56 days apart.

The CDR3 is made up of 16 amino acids. Germline values: CDR1 SQVTM, CDR2 ANQGSEA. V shed 3 bases and J 6 bases; nucleotides not matched to a gene: 14. Documented treatment: some 20 received Ad26.COV2.S at low or high dose, single or two shots; about 5 received placebo; per-sample allocation not given. Day 63 after the first injection of vaccine or placebo was the sampling time. Profiled with immunoSEQ multiplex PCR; TCRdb holds only in-frame clones, not every one. The sample yields some 250,000 clones, approximately 90% seen once. The origin of this receptor is a person aged 18-65 years who received the Ad26.COV2.S COVID-19 vaccine or a placebo. Sample: peripheral blood, taken in a trial of Ad26.COV2.S vaccine versus placebo. This chain connects TRBV29-1 to TRBJ2-3, with 8 bases aligning to TRBD1. CDR3 amino acids: CSVDGGRGRPADTQYF. For the CDR3, the DNA is TGCAGCGTTGACGGTGGCAGGGGGCGTCCAGCGGATACGCAGTATTTT.